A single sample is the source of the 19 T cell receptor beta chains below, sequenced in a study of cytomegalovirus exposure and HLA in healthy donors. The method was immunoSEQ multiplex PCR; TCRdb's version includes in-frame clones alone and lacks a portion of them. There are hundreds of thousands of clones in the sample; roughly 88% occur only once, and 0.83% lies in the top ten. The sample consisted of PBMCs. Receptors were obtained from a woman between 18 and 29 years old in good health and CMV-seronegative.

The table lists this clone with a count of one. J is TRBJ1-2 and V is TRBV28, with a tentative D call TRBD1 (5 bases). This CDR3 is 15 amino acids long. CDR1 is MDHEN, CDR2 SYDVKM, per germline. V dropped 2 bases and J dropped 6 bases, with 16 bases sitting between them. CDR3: CASSLGAGKLDGYTF. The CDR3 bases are TGTGCCAGCAGTTTAGGGGCAGGGAAGCTGGATGGCTACACCTTC.

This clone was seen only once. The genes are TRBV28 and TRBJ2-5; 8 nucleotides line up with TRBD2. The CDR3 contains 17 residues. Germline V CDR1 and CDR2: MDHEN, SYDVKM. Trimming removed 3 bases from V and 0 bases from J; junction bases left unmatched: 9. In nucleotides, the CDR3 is TGTGCCAGCAGTTTGGGTGGGGCGGGGGGCGACCAAGAGACCCAGTACTTC. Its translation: CASSLGGAGGDQETQYF.

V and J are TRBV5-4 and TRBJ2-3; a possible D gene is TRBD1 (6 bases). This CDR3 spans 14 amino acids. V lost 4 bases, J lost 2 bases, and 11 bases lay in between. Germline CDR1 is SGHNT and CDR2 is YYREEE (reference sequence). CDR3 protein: CASSPGTSTDTQYF. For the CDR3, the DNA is TGTGCCAGCAGCCCTGGGACATCCACAGATACGCAGTATTTT.

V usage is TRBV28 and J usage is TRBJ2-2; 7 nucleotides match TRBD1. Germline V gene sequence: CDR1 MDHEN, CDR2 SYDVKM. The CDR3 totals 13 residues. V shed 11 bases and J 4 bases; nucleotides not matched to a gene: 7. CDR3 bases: TGTGCCTCAGGGGGTTTTACCACCGGGGAGCTGTTTTTT. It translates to CASGGFTTGELFF.

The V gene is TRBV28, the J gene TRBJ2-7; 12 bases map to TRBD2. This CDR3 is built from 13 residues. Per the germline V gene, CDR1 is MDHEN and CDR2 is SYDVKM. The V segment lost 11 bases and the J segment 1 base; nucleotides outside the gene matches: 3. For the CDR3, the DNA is TGTGCCGGTGGGACTAGCGGGTCCTACGAGCAGTACTTC. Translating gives CAGGTSGSYEQYF.

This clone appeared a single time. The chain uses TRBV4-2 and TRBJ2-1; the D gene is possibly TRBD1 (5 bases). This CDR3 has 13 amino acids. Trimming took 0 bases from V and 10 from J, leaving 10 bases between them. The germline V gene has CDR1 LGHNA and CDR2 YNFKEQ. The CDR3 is CASSQEGEGEQFF. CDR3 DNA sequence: TGTGCCAGCAGCCAAGAAGGGGAAGGGGAGCAGTTCTTC.

The CDR3 DNA reads as TGTGCCAGCAGGACCGGACAGGCCAAATACGAGCAGTACTTC. It is translated as CASRTGQAKYEQYF. The chain is built from TRBV2 and TRBJ2-7, with TRBD1 identical over 7 bases. After removal of 6 bases from V and 4 bases from J, the junction contained 9 bases not matched to a gene. The CDR3 totals 14 residues. Germline assignment: CDR1 SNHLY and CDR2 FYNNEI.

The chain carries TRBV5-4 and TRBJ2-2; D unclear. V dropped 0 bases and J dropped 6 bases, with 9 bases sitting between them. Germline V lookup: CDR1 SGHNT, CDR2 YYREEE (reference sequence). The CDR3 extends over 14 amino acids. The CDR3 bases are TGTGCCAGCAGCTTGGCCAGGAAAGCCGGGGAGCTGTTTTTT. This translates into CASSLARKAGELFF.

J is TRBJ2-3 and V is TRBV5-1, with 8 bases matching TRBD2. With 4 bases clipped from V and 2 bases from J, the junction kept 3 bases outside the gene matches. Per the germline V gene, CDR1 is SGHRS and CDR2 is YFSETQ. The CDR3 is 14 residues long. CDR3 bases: TGCGCCAGCAGCGTAGCGGGATTCACAGATACGCAGTATTTT. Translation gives CASSVAGFTDTQYF.

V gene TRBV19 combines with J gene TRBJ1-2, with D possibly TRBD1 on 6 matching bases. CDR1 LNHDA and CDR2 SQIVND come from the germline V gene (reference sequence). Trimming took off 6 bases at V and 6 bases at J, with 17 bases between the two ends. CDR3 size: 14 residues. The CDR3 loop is CASSVSRAGDGYTF. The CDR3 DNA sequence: TGTGCCAGTAGCGTATCCCGGGCAGGGGATGGCTACACCTTC.

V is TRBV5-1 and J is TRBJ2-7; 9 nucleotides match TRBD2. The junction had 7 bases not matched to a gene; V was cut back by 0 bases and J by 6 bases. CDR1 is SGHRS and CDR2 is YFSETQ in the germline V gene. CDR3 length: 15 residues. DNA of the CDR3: TGCGCCAGCAGCTTGGGGGCTAGCGGGGTATCCGAGCAGTACTTC. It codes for CASSLGASGVSEQYF.

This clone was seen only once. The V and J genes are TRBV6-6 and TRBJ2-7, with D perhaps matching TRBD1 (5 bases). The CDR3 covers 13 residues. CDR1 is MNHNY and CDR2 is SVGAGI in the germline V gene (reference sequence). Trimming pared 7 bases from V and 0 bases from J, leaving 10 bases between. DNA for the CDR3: TGTGCCAGCAAAGTGGACAACTCCTACGAGCAGTACTTC. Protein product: CASKVDNSYEQYF.

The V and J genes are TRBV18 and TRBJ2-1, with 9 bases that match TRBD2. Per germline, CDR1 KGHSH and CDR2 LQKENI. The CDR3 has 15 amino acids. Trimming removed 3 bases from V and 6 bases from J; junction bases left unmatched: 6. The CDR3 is CASSPLAGVANEQFF. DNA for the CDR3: TGTGCCAGCTCACCCTTAGCGGGAGTGGCCAATGAGCAGTTCTTC.

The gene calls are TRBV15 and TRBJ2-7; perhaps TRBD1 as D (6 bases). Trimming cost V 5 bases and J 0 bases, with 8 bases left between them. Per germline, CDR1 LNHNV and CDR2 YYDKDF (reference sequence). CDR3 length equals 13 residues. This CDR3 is CATSGGHSYEQYF. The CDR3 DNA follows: TGTGCCACCAGCGGGGGACACTCCTACGAGCAGTACTTC.

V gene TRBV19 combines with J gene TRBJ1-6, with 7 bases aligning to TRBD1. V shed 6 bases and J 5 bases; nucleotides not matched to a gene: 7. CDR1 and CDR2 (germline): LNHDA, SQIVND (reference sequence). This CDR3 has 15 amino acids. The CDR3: CASRTGTANNSPLHF. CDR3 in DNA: TGTGCCAGTAGAACGGGGACAGCTAATAATTCACCCCTCCACTTT.

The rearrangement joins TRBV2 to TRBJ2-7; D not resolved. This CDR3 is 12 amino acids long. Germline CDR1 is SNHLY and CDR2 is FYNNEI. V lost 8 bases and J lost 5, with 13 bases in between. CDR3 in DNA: TGTGCCAGCTATTTGCAACTCAACGAGCAGTACTTC. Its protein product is CASYLQLNEQYF.

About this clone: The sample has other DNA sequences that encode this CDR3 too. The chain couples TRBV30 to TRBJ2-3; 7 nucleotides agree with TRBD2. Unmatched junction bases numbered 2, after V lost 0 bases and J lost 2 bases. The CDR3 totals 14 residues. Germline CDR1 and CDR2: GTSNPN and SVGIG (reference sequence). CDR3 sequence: CAWSVSGATDTQYF. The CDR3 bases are TGTGCCTGGAGTGTCAGCGGGGCCACAGATACGCAGTATTTT. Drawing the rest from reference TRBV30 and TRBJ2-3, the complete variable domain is SQTIHQWPATLVQPVGSPLSLECTVEGTSNPNLYWYRQAAGRGLQLLFYSVGIGQISSEVPQNLSASRPQDRQFILSSKKLLLSDSGFYLCAWSVSGATDTQYFGPGTRLTVL.

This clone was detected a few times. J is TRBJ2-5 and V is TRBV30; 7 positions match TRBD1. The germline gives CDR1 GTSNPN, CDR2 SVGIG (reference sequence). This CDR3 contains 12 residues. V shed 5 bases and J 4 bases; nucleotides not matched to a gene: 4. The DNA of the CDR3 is TGTGCCTGGGGGGACAGAACAGAGACCCAGTACTTC. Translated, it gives CAWGDRTETQYF.

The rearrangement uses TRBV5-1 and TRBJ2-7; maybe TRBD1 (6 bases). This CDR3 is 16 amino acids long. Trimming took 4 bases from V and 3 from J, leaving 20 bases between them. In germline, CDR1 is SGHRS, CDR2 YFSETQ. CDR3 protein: CASSQAPTGEGYEQYF. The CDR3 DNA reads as TGCGCCAGCAGCCAAGCACCGACAGGAGAAGGCTACGAGCAGTACTTC.